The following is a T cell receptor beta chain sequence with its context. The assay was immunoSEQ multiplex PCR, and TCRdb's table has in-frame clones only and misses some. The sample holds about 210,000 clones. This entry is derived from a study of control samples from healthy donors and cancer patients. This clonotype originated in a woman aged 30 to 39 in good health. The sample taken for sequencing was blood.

In nucleotides, the CDR3 is TGTGCCAGCAGTTTTGTGCAGAACACTGAAGCTTTCTTT. Its protein product is CASSFVQNTEAFF. This chain joins TRBV6-5 and TRBJ1-1; D is uncertain. V was shortened by 4 bases and J by 1 base, with 7 bases between the two germline ends. CDR3 length: 13 residues. The germline V gene encodes CDR1 MNHEY and CDR2 SVGAGI.